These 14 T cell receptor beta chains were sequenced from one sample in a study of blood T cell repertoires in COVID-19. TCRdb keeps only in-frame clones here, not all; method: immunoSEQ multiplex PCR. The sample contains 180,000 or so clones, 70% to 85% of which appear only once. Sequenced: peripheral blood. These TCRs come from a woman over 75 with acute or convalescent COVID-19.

Written as DNA, the CDR3 is TGTGCCAGCAGTTACTCTTATTGGACAGGGGTCAACATTCAGTACTTC. Translated: CASSYSYWTGVNIQYF. The chain links TRBV6-5 to TRBJ2-4; TRBD1 agrees at 9 bases. The CDR3 totals 16 residues. Germline lookup yields CDR1 MNHEY and CDR2 SVGAGI. Germline trimming cut 0 bases from V and 7 bases from J; bases unmatched to any gene: 7.

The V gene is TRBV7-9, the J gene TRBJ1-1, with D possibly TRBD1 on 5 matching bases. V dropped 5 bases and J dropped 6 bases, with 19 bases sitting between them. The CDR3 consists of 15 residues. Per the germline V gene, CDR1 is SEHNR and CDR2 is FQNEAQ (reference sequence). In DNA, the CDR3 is TGTGCCAGCAGCGTCGGGGGTTTGATCAACCCTGAAGCTTTCTTT. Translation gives CASSVGGLINPEAFF.

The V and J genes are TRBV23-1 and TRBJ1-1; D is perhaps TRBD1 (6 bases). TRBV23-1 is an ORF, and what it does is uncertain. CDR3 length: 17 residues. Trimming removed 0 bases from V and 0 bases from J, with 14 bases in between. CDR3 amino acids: CASSQSGGGLVNTEAFF. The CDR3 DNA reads TGCGCCAGCAGTCAATCGGGCGGGGGGCTAGTGAACACTGAAGCTTTCTTT.

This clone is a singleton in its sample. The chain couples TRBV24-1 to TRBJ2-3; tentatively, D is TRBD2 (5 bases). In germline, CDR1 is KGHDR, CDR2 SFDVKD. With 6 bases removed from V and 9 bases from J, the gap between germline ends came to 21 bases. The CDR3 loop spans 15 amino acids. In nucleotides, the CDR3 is TGTGCCACCAGTTCGGACCGACTACCACATGGGACGCAGTATTTT. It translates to CATSSDRLPHGTQYF.

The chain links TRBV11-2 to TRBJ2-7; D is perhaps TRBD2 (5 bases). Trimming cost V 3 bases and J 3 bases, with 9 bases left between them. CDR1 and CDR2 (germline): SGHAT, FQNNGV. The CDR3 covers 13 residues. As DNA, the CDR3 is TGTGCCAGCAGCTTCGTCCGGGGCTACGAGCAGTACTTC. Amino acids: CASSFVRGYEQYF.

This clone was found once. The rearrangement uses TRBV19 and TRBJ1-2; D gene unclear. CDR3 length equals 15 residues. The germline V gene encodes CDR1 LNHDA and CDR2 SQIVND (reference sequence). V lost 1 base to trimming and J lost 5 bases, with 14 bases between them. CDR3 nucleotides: TGTGCCAGTAGTATAGGGGGAAGTTCGGGGTATGGCTACACCTTC. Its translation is CASSIGGSSGYGYTF.

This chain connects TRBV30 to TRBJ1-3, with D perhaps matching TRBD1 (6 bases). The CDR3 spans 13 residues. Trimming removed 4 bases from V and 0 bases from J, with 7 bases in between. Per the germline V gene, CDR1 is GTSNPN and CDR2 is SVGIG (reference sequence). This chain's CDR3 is CAWKGVSGNTIYF. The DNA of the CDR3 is TGTGCCTGGAAGGGGGTCTCTGGAAACACCATATATTTT.

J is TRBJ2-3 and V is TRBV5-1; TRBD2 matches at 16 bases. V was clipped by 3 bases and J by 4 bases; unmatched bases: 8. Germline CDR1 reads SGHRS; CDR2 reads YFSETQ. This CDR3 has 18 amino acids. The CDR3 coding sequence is TGCGCCAGCAGCTCCGGGACTAGCGGGGGGGCGAGGGCAGATACGCAGTATTTT. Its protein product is CASSSGTSGGARADTQYF.

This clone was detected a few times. The CDR3 coding sequence is TGTGCCGGACGACGGACAGGGGCGAAGGGCACTGAAGCTTTCTTT. It encodes CAGRRTGAKGTEAFF. The chain links TRBV19 to TRBJ1-1, with TRBD1 matching over 9 bases. There are 15 residues in the CDR3. Germline V gene sequence: CDR1 LNHDA, CDR2 SQIVND (reference sequence). J lost 4 bases, V lost 11 bases, and 14 bases had no gene match.

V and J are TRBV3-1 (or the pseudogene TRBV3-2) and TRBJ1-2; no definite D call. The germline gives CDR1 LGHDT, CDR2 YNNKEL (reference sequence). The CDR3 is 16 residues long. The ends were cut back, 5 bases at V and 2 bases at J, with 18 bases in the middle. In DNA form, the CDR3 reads TGTGCCAGCAGCTTATCCCCCGGCCAGGCCAACTATGGCTACACCTTC. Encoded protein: CASSLSPGQANYGYTF.

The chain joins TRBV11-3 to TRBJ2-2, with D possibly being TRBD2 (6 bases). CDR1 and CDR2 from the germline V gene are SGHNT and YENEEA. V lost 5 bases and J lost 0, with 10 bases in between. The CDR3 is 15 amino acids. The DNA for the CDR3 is TGTGCCAGCAGCCGCGGGACGGCGAACACCGGGGAGCTGTTTTTT. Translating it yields CASSRGTANTGELFF.

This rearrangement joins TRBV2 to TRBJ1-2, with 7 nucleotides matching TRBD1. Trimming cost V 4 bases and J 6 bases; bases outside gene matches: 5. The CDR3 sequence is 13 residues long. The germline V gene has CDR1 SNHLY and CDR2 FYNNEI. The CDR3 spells CASSARQGDGYTF. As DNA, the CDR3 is TGTGCCAGCAGTGCGCGACAGGGAGATGGCTACACCTTC.

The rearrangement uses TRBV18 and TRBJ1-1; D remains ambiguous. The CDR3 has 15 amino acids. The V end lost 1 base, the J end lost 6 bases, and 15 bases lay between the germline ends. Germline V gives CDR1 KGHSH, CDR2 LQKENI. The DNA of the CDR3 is TGTGCCAGCTCACCACGAGGGCATCGTGGAGCTGAAGCTTTCTTT. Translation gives CASSPRGHRGAEAFF.

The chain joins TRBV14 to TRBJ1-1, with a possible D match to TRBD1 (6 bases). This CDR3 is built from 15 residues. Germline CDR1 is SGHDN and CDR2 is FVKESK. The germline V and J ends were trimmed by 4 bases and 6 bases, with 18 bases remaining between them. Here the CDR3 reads CASSLSPGGPPEAFF. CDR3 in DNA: TGTGCCAGCAGCCTCTCACCCGGGGGGCCGCCTGAAGCTTTCTTT.